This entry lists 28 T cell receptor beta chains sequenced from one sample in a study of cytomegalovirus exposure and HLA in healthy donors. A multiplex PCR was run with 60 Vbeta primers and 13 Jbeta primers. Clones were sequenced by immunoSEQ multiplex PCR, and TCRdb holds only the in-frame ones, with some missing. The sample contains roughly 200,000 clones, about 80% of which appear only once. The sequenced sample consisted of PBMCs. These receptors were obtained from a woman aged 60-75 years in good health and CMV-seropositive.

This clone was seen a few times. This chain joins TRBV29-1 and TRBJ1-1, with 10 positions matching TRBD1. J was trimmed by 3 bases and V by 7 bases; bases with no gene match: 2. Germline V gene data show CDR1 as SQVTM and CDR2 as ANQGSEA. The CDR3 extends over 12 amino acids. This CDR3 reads CSAGTGDTEAFF. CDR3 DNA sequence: TGCAGCGCTGGGACAGGGGACACTGAAGCTTTCTTT.

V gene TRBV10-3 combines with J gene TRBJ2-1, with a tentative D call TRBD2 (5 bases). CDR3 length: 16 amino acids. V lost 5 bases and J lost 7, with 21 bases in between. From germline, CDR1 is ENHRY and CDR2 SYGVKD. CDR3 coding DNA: TGTGCCATCAGTCTCAAAGCCCCTTTCGGGGTTAATGAGCAGTTCTTC. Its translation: CAISLKAPFGVNEQFF.

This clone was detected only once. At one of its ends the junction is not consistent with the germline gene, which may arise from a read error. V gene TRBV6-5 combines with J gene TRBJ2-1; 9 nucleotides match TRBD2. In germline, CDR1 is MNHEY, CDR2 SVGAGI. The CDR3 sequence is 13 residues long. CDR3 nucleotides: TGTGCCAGCAGAAGATCCCGACTAGCGGAGCTGTTCTTC. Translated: CASRRSRLAELFF.

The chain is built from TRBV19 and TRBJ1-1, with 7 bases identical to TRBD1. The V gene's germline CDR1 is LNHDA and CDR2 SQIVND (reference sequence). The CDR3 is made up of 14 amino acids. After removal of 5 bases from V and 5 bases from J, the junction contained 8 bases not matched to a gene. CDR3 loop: CASSHGHRGTEAFF. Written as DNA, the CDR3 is TGTGCCAGTAGTCACGGGCACAGGGGAACTGAAGCTTTCTTT.

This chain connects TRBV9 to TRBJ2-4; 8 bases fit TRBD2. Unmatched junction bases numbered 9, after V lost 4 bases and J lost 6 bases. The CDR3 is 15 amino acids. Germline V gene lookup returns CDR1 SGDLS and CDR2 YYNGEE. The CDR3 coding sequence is TGTGCCAGCAGCCCCAGAGGACTAGCTGTAAACATTCAGTACTTC. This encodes CASSPRGLAVNIQYF.

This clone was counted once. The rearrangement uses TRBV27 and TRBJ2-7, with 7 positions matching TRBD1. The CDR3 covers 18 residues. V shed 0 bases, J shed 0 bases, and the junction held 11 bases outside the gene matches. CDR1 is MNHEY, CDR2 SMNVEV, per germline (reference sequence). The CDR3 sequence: CASSLSRGVGTASYEQYF. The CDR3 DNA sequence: TGTGCCAGCAGTTTATCTAGGGGTGTGGGGACAGCCTCCTACGAGCAGTACTTC.

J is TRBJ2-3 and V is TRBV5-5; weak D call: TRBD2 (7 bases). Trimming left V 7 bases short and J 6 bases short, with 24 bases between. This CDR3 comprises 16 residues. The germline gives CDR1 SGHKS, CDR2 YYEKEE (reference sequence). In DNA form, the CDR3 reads TGTGCCAGCCGTACGTCCAGGGGAGGGGCAGGGGATACGCAGTATTTT. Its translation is CASRTSRGGAGDTQYF.

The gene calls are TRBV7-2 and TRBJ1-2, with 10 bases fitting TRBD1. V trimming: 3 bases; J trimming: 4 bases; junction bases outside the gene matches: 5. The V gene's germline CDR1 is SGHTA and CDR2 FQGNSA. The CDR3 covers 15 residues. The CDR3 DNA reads TGTGCCAGCAGCTTGGCCGGGACAGGGGTCTATGGCTACACCTTC. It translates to CASSLAGTGVYGYTF.

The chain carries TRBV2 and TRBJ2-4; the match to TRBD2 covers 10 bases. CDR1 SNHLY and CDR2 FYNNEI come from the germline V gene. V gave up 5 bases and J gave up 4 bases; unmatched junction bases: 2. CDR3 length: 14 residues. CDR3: CASSIAGGKNIQYF. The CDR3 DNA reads TGTGCCAGCAGTATAGCGGGAGGAAAAAACATTCAGTACTTC.

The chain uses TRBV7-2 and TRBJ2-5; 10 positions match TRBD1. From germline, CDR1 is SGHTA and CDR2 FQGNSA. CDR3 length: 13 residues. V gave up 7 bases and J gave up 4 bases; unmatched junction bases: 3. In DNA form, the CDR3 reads TGTGCCAGCATGAGGGACAGGGGAGAGACCCAGTACTTC. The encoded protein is CASMRDRGETQYF. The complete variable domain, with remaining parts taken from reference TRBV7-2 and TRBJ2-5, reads GAGVSQSPSNKVTEKGKDVELRCDPISGHTALYWYRQSLGQGLEFLIYFQGNSAPDKSGLPSDRFSAERTGGSVSTLTIQRTQQEDSAVYLCASMRDRGETQYFGPGTRLLVL.

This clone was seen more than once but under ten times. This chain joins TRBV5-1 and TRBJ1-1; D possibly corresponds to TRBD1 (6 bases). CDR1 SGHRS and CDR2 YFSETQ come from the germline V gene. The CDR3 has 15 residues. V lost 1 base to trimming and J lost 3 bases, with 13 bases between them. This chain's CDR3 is CASSLFGGGDTEAFF. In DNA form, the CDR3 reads TGCGCCAGCAGCTTGTTCGGAGGGGGGGACACTGAAGCTTTCTTT.

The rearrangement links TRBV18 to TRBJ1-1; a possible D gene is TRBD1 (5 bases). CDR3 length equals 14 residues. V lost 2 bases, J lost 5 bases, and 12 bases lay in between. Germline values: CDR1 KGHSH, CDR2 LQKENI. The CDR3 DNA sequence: TGTGCCAGCTCACCAGCCAGGGTAGGGACTGAAGCTTTCTTT. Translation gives CASSPARVGTEAFF.

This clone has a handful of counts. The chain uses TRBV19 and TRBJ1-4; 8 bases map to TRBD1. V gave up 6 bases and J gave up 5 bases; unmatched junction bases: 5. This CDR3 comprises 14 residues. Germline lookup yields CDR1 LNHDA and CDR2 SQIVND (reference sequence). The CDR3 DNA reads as TGTGCCAGTAGGATCAGGGGGCTGAATGAAAAACTGTTTTTT. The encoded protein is CASRIRGLNEKLFF.

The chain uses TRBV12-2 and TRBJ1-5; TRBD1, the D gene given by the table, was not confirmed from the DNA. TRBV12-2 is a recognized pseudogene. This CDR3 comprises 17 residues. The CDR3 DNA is TGTGCAAGTCGCTTCCCCGACAGGGGGCTTTGCAATCAGCCCCAGCATTTT. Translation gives CASRFPDRGLCNQPQHF.

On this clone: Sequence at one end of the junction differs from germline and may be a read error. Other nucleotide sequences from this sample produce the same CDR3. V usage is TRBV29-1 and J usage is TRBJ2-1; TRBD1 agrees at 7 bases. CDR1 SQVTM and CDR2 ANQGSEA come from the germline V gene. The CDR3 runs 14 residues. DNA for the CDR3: TGCAGCGTGGAAGGGGGCCCCACGTACAATGAGCAGTTCTTC. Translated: CSVEGGPTYNEQFF.

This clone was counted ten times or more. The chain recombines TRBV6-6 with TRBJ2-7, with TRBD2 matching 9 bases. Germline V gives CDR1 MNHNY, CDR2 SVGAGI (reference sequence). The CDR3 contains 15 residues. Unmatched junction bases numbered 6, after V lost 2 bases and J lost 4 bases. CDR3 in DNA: TGTGCCAGCAGTTACGGGGAGCGGGGGGTTTACGAGCAGTACTTC. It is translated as CASSYGERGVYEQYF.

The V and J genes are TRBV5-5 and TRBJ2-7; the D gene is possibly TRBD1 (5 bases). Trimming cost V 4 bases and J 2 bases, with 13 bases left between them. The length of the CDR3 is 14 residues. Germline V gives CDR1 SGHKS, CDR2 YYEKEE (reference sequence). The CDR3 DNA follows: TGTGCCAGCAGCCCAGGGCAGGCAGCCTACGAGCAGTACTTC. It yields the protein CASSPGQAAYEQYF.

Written as DNA, the CDR3 is TGTGCCAGCAGCCCGGGACTACGGGATATGAGCCAGTACTTC. Its protein is CASSPGLRDMSQYF. The chain couples TRBV14 to TRBJ2-5; 7 positions agree with TRBD2. The CDR3 runs 14 residues. The V segment lost 4 bases and the J segment 10 bases; nucleotides outside the gene matches: 12. The germline gives CDR1 SGHDN, CDR2 FVKESK.

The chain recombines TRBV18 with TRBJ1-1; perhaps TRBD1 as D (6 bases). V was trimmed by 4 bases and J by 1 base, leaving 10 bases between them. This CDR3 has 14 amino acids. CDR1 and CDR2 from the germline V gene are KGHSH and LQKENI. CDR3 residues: CASSQGQQNTEAFF. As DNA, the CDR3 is TGTGCCAGCTCACAAGGACAGCAGAACACTGAAGCTTTCTTT.

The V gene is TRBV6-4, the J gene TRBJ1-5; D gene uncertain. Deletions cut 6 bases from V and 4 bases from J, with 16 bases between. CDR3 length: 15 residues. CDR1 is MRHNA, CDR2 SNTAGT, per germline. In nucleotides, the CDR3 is TGTGCCAGCAGCCCCGCGGACGGGGATAATCAGCCCCAGCATTTT. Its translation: CASSPADGDNQPQHF.

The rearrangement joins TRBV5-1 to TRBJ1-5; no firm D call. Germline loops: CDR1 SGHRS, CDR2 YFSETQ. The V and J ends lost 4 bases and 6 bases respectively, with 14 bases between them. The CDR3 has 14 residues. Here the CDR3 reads CASSLGGEGQPQHF. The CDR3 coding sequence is TGCGCCAGCAGCCTGGGCGGGGAAGGTCAGCCCCAGCATTTT. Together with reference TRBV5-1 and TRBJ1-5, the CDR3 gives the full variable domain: KAGVTQTPRYLIKTRGQQVTLSCSPISGHRSVSWYQQTPGQGLQFLFEYFSETQRNKGNFPGRFSGRQFSNSRSEMNVSTLELGDSALYLCASSLGGEGQPQHFGDGTRLSIL.

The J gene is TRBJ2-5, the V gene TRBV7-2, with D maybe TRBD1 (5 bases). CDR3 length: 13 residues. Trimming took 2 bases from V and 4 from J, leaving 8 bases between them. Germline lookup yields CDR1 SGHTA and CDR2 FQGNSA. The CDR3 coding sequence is TGTGCCAGCAGCTTAAGCAGGGTAGAGACCCAGTACTTC. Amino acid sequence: CASSLSRVETQYF.

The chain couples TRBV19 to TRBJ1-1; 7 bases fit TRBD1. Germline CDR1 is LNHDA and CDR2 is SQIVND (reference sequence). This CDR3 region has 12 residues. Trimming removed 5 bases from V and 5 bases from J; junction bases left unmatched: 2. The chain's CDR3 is CASSSRGTEAFF. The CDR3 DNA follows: TGTGCCAGTAGTTCCAGGGGGACTGAAGCTTTCTTT.

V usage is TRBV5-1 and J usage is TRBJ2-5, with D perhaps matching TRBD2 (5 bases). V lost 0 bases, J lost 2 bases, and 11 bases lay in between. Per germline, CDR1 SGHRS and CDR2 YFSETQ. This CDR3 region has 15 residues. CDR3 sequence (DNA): TGCGCCAGCAGCTTGGTTGGACGGAGGCAAGAGACCCAGTACTTC. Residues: CASSLVGRRQETQYF.

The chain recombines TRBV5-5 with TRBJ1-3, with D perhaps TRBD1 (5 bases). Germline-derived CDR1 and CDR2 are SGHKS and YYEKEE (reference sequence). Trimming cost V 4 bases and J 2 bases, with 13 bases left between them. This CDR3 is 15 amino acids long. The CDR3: CASSPRWGAGNTIYF. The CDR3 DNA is TGTGCCAGCAGCCCCCGGTGGGGGGCTGGAAACACCATATATTTT.

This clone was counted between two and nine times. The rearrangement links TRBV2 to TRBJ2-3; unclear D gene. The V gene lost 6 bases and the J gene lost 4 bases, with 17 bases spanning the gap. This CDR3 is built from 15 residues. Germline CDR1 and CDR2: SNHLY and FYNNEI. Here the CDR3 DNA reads TGTGCCAGCAGGATACAAGCCCTTCGGGCAGATACGCAGTATTTT. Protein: CASRIQALRADTQYF.

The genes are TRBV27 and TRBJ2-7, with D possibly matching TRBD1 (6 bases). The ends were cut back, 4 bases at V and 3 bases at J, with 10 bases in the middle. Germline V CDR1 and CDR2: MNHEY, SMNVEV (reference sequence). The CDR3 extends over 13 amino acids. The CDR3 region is CASSSLDSYEQYF. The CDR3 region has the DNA TGTGCCAGCAGTTCCCTGGACAGCTACGAGCAGTACTTC.

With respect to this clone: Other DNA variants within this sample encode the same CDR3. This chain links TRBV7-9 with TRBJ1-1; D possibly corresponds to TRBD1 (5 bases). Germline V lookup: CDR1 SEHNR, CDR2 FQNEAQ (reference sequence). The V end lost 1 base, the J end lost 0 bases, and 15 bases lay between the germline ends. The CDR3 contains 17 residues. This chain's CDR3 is CASSLGVGWGLNTEAFF. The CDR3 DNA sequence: TGTGCCAGCAGCTTAGGAGTGGGGTGGGGCTTGAACACTGAAGCTTTCTTT.